These 32 T cell receptor beta chains came from one sample sequenced in a study of blood T cell repertoires in COVID-19. TCRdb keeps only in-frame clones here, not all; method: immunoSEQ multiplex PCR. The sample has over 450,000 clones; less than 90% are singletons. The sequenced material came from peripheral blood. Receptors were obtained from a woman in her forties or fifties with COVID-19, enrolled during active disease.

This clone was recorded a few times. J is TRBJ2-7 and V is TRBV11-2, with TRBD2 matching 7 bases. The CDR3 runs 16 residues. Germline V lookup: CDR1 SGHAT, CDR2 FQNNGV. V trimming: 4 bases; J trimming: 5 bases; junction bases outside the gene matches: 14. CDR3 amino acids: CASSSPSAGRAHEQYF. The CDR3, as DNA: TGTGCCAGCAGCTCCCCTTCGGCAGGGAGGGCCCACGAGCAGTACTTC. The full variable domain, with the rest looked up from reference TRBV11-2 and TRBJ2-7, is EAGVAQSPRYKIIEKRQSVAFWCNPISGHATLYWYQQILGQGPKLLIQFQNNGVVDDSQLPKDRFSAERLKGVDSTLKIQPAKLEDSAVYLCASSSPSAGRAHEQYFGPGTRLTVT.

The CDR3 spells CASSSTPGDRRYF. The CDR3 bases are TGTGCCAGCAGTTCCACTCCGGGGGACCGGAGGTACTTC. The chain employs TRBV27 and TRBJ2-7; possible D gene TRBD2, 6 bases. The CDR3 covers 13 residues. Between the trimmed V and J ends, which lost 4 bases and 12 bases, there was a span of 19 bases. CDR1 MNHEY and CDR2 SMNVEV come from the germline V gene (reference sequence).

This rearrangement joins TRBV6-5 to TRBJ2-7; 7 positions match TRBD2. J was trimmed by 0 bases and V by 5 bases; bases with no gene match: 4. This CDR3 region has 14 residues. Germline-derived CDR1 and CDR2 are MNHEY and SVGAGI. In nucleotides, the CDR3 is TGTGCCAGCAGTCCAAGGGACTACTCCTACGAGCAGTACTTC. It specifies CASSPRDYSYEQYF.

The chain is built from TRBV7-3 and TRBJ1-2; the match to TRBD1 covers 9 bases. CDR3 length: 15 residues. Germline trimming cut 4 bases from V and 2 bases from J; bases unmatched to any gene: 5. CDR1 and CDR2 from the germline V gene are SGHTA and FQGTGA. CDR3 in DNA: TGTGCCAGCAGCTCTACCGGGACAGGGAACTATGGCTACACCTTC. Its protein is CASSSTGTGNYGYTF.

This sequence joins TRBV6-4 and TRBJ1-5; D might be TRBD1 (6 bases). This CDR3 has 13 amino acids. CDR1 is MRHNA, CDR2 SNTAGT, per germline. The ends were cut back, 6 bases at V and 4 bases at J, with 10 bases in the middle. The CDR3 sequence: CASSRTENQPQHF. CDR3 DNA: TGTGCCAGCAGCCGGACAGAAAATCAGCCCCAGCATTTT.

The rearrangement links TRBV3-1 (or the pseudogene TRBV3-2) to TRBJ1-2, with no clear D. The V end lost 3 bases, the J end lost 6 bases, and 14 bases lay between the germline ends. The CDR3 sequence is 14 residues long. CDR1 and CDR2 from the germline V gene are LGHDT and YNNKEL (reference sequence). The CDR3 DNA is TGTGCCAGCAGCCACCTTGGAGGAGATAATGGCTACACCTTC. This sequence encodes CASSHLGGDNGYTF.

This clone was counted once. The chain couples TRBV19 to TRBJ2-1; 7 bases agree with TRBD2. This CDR3 has 15 residues. The junction had 6 bases not matched to a gene; V was cut back by 5 bases and J by 2 bases. CDR1 and CDR2 (germline): LNHDA, SQIVND (reference sequence). Here the CDR3 DNA reads TGTGCCAGTAGTGTCACTAGCGTACCCTACAATGAGCAGTTCTTC. Encoded protein: CASSVTSVPYNEQFF.

J is TRBJ1-6 and V is TRBV28, with a weak D call TRBD1 (5 bases). The germline CDR1 and CDR2 sequences are MDHEN and SYDVKM. There are 16 residues in the CDR3. Trimming removed 5 bases at V and 10 bases at J, with 21 bases between. The CDR3 spells CASSPSGSGERSPLHF. The CDR3 DNA is TGTGCCAGCAGTCCCTCGGGTTCGGGGGAGCGGTCACCCCTCCACTTT.

The chain employs TRBV4-1 and TRBJ1-2, with no clear D. CDR1 MGHRA and CDR2 YSYEKL come from the germline V gene. The CDR3 contains 16 residues. V was trimmed by 3 bases and J by 0 bases, leaving 14 bases between them. In DNA form, the CDR3 reads TGCGCCAGCAGCCACCCCGTTAGAGGAGCTAACTATGGCTACACCTTC. Translation: CASSHPVRGANYGYTF.

This clone was seen a single time. The chain links TRBV4-2 to TRBJ2-1, with 10 bases matching TRBD2. This CDR3 has 16 amino acids. Germline CDR1 reads LGHNA; CDR2 reads YNFKEQ. The junction had 12 bases not matched to a gene; V was cut back by 3 bases and J by 10 bases. This CDR3 is CASSQNLAGASGEQFF. CDR3 bases: TGTGCCAGCAGCCAGAATCTAGCGGGGGCCAGCGGGGAGCAGTTCTTC.

V gene TRBV24-1 combines with J gene TRBJ1-5; 10 bases are a match to TRBD1. V shed 7 bases and J 1 base; nucleotides not matched to a gene: 9. CDR1 KGHDR and CDR2 SFDVKD come from the germline V gene. This CDR3 spans 17 amino acids. The CDR3 sequence: CATRRDRGGDSNQPQHF. In nucleotides, the CDR3 is TGTGCCACCAGAAGGGACAGGGGCGGGGACAGCAATCAGCCCCAGCATTTT.

This chain connects TRBV19 to TRBJ2-1, with D possibly being TRBD2 (6 bases). This CDR3 is built from 13 residues. CDR1 is LNHDA, CDR2 SQIVND, per germline (reference sequence). Trimming took off 6 bases at V and 2 bases at J, with 8 bases between the two ends. The CDR3 protein is CASRLAPYNEQFF. The CDR3 nucleotides are TGTGCCAGTAGACTAGCACCCTACAATGAGCAGTTCTTC.

The chain combines TRBV19 with TRBJ1-5; no reliable D call. CDR1 is LNHDA, CDR2 SQIVND, per germline (reference sequence). Trimming removed 3 bases from V and 0 bases from J, with 12 bases in between. The CDR3 length is 16 residues. The CDR3 bases are TGTGCCAGTAGTATGGCCCGACACGCTAGCAATCAGCCCCAGCATTTT. It is translated as CASSMARHASNQPQHF. The full variable domain, its missing parts supplied by reference TRBV19 and TRBJ1-5, is DGGITQSPKYLFRKEGQNVTLSCEQNLNHDAMYWYRQDPGQGLRLIYYSQIVNDFQKGDIAEGYSVSREKKESFPLTVTSAQKNPTAFYLCASSMARHASNQPQHFGDGTRLSIL.

The chain carries TRBV5-1 and TRBJ1-2; TRBD1 might be the D (6 bases). The ends were cut back, 0 bases at V and 7 bases at J, with 19 bases in the middle. CDR1 is SGHRS, CDR2 YFSETQ, per germline. This CDR3 comprises 16 residues. The CDR3 sequence is CASSLEGVETSGGYTF. The CDR3 nucleotides read TGCGCCAGCAGCTTGGAGGGGGTTGAAACATCGGGTGGCTACACCTTC.

The chain recombines TRBV9 with TRBJ1-1; 11 bases fit TRBD1. V shed 3 bases, J shed 6 bases, and the junction held 4 bases outside the gene matches. In germline, CDR1 is SGDLS, CDR2 YYNGEE. The CDR3 spans 14 residues. The CDR3 here is CASSADRGRSEAFF. Written as DNA, the CDR3 is TGTGCCAGCAGCGCGGACAGGGGGCGATCTGAAGCTTTCTTT.

The rearrangement links TRBV28 to TRBJ2-7; TRBD1 agrees at 7 bases. CDR1 and CDR2 from the germline V gene are MDHEN and SYDVKM. The CDR3 has 15 amino acids. With 7 bases clipped from V and 4 bases from J, the junction kept 13 bases outside the gene matches. The CDR3 nucleotides read TGTGCCAGCACCGCAACACAGGGGACGGGGTACGAGCAGTACTTC. Translating gives CASTATQGTGYEQYF.

This rearrangement joins TRBV2 to TRBJ2-7, with 7 bases that match TRBD1. This CDR3 is 15 amino acids long. From germline, CDR1 is SNHLY and CDR2 FYNNEI. Trimming removed 8 bases from V and 2 bases from J; junction bases left unmatched: 12. The CDR3 loop is CASFLGAGGAYEQYF. CDR3 nucleotide sequence: TGTGCCAGCTTTTTAGGGGCAGGGGGAGCCTACGAGCAGTACTTC.

The CDR3 DNA reads TGTGCCATCAGGGGGGACAGGGTAGAGACTGAAGCTTTCTTT. Its translation is CAIRGDRVETEAFF. The genes are TRBV10-3 and TRBJ1-1; 9 bases fit TRBD1. This CDR3 region has 14 residues. Germline lookup yields CDR1 ENHRY and CDR2 SYGVKD. Germline trimming cut 6 bases from V and 5 bases from J; bases unmatched to any gene: 7.

Of note for this clone: In the same sample, other DNA sequences code for this CDR3. This chain links TRBV6-5 with TRBJ2-7; D may be TRBD1 (6 bases). Germline V CDR1 and CDR2: MNHEY, SVGAGI. V lost 5 bases and J 0 bases, leaving 11 bases between the germline ends. There are 14 residues in the CDR3. The CDR3 sequence: CASSPRTASYEQYF. CDR3 nucleotides: TGTGCCAGCAGTCCCAGGACAGCCTCCTACGAGCAGTACTTC.

This rearrangement joins TRBV15 to TRBJ2-7; perhaps TRBD2 as D (7 bases). Germline CDR1 is LNHNV and CDR2 is YYDKDF (reference sequence). The V end was cut by 1 base, the J end by 2 bases, with 9 bases between. CDR3 size: 14 residues. For the CDR3, the DNA is TGTGCCACCAGCAGAGTAGGGGGGGCCTACGAGCAGTACTTC. It specifies CATSRVGGAYEQYF.

The genes are TRBV24-1 and TRBJ2-7, with D possibly being TRBD1 (5 bases). CDR3 length: 12 residues. Trimming took off 3 bases at V and 6 bases at J, with 8 bases between the two ends. The germline gives CDR1 KGHDR, CDR2 SFDVKD. In DNA, the CDR3 is TGTGCCACCAGTGATCCAGGGTCCGAGCAGTACTTC. Protein sequence: CATSDPGSEQYF.

V is TRBV7-7 and J is TRBJ2-5, with D tentatively TRBD1 (5 bases). With 1 base removed from V and 1 base from J, the gap between germline ends came to 10 bases. CDR3 length: 15 amino acids. Germline V gene sequence: CDR1 SSHAT, CDR2 FNYEAQ (reference sequence). CDR3 sequence reads: CASSLGGSLQETQYF. In DNA form, the CDR3 reads TGTGCCAGCAGCTTAGGGGGCAGTCTCCAAGAGACCCAGTACTTC.

The rearrangement joins TRBV6-5 to TRBJ1-1; D remains ambiguous. The V gene's germline CDR1 is MNHEY and CDR2 SVGAGI. V was trimmed by 4 bases and J by 6 bases, leaving 15 bases between them. The CDR3 contains 14 residues. CDR3 protein: CASSSPTRAAEAFF. DNA of the CDR3: TGTGCCAGCAGTTCCCCGACCCGCGCGGCTGAAGCTTTCTTT.

The rearrangement joins TRBV10-2 to TRBJ1-5, with D maybe TRBD1 (5 bases). The CDR3 runs to 13 residues. Germline CDR1 WSHSY, CDR2 SAAADI. Trimming shortened V by 7 bases and J by 0 bases, and 7 bases separated the two germline ends. This CDR3 reads CASTDSSNQPQHF. The DNA of the CDR3 is TGCGCCAGCACCGACAGTAGCAATCAGCCCCAGCATTTT.

The CDR3 spells CASSLGNFYEQYF. CDR3 sequence (DNA): TGTGCCAGCAGCCTCGGGAATTTCTACGAGCAGTACTTC. The chain carries TRBV7-9 and TRBJ2-7; D is possibly TRBD2 (5 bases). This CDR3 is 13 amino acids long. CDR1 is SEHNR and CDR2 is FQNEAQ in the germline V gene (reference sequence). The germline V and J ends were trimmed by 5 bases and 3 bases, with 11 bases remaining between them.

A single count supports this clone. The V gene is TRBV6-6, the J gene TRBJ1-4; 8 bases match TRBD1. V trimming: 5 bases; J trimming: 2 bases; junction bases outside the gene matches: 7. The CDR3 is made up of 16 amino acids. Germline V gene sequence: CDR1 MNHNY, CDR2 SVGAGI (reference sequence). CDR3 in DNA: TGTGCCAGCAGTGCAGACAGGGGATCGACTAATGAAAAACTGTTTTTT. It encodes CASSADRGSTNEKLFF.

The rearrangement joins TRBV30 to TRBJ1-2; perhaps TRBD1 as D (6 bases). Germline loops: CDR1 GTSNPN, CDR2 SVGIG (reference sequence). V was clipped by 6 bases and J by 4 bases, with 9 bases between them. CDR3 length equals 11 residues. The CDR3, as DNA: TGTGCCTGCAGGGGTTCCTATGGCTACACCTTC. This translates into CACRGSYGYTF.

The chain joins TRBV19 to TRBJ1-5; possibly TRBD1 for D (5 bases). Per germline, CDR1 LNHDA and CDR2 SQIVND (reference sequence). The V gene lost 5 bases and the J gene lost 6 bases, with 14 bases spanning the gap. This CDR3 is 14 amino acids long. For the CDR3, the DNA is TGTGCCAGTAGTGCCTCAGGGTCGAGTCAGCCCCAGCATTTT. Its translation: CASSASGSSQPQHF.

The chain has TRBV6-6 and TRBJ1-5; no clear D gene. CDR3 length: 12 residues. CDR1 is MNHNY, CDR2 SVGAGI, per germline (reference sequence). Between the trimmed V and J ends, which lost 6 bases and 3 bases, there was a span of 6 bases. CDR3 nucleotide sequence: TGTGCCAGCAGCGCAGTCAATCAGCCCCAGCATTTT. Its translation: CASSAVNQPQHF.

In this sample, this clone turned up once. V usage is TRBV7-8 and J usage is TRBJ2-1, with TRBD2 matching over 8 bases. With 2 bases clipped from V and 4 bases from J, the junction kept 4 bases outside the gene matches. CDR1 and CDR2 (germline): SGHVS, FQNEAQ. This CDR3 is built from 15 residues. CDR3 DNA sequence: TGTGCCAGCAGCTTAAGCGGGAGCTCTTACAATGAGCAGTTCTTC. Encoded protein: CASSLSGSSYNEQFF. Filled out from reference TRBV7-8 and TRBJ2-1, the complete variable domain reads GAGVSQSPRYKVAKRGQDVALRCDPISGHVSLFWYQQALGQGPEFLTYFQNEAQLDKSGLPSDRFFAERPEGSVSTLKIQRTQQEDSAVYLCASSLSGSSYNEQFFGPGTRLTVL.

This clone appeared a few times. This sequence joins TRBV7-6 and TRBJ1-3, with TRBD1 identical over 8 bases. Germline V CDR1 and CDR2: SGHVS, FNYEAQ. The CDR3 consists of 15 residues. The J segment lost 2 bases and the V segment lost 1 base, leaving 1 base of the junction unmatched. CDR3 DNA: TGTGCCAGCAGCTTAGGGACAGGGACTGGAAACACCATATATTTT. Protein: CASSLGTGTGNTIYF. The full variable domain, rest sourced from reference TRBV7-6 and TRBJ1-3, is GAGVSQSPRYKVTKRGQDVALRCDPISGHVSLYWYRQALGQGPEFLTYFNYEAQQDKSGLPNDRFSAERPEGSISTLTIQRTEQRDSAMYRCASSLGTGTGNTIYFGEGSWLTVV.

V and J are TRBV5-1 and TRBJ2-2, with a weak D call TRBD1 (5 bases). This CDR3 is built from 15 residues. CDR1 and CDR2 (germline): SGHRS, YFSETQ. V gave up 4 bases and J gave up 1 base, with 11 bases separating them. The CDR3 protein is CASSDQTGNTGELFF. The CDR3 coding sequence is TGCGCCAGCAGCGATCAAACAGGGAACACCGGGGAGCTGTTTTTT.